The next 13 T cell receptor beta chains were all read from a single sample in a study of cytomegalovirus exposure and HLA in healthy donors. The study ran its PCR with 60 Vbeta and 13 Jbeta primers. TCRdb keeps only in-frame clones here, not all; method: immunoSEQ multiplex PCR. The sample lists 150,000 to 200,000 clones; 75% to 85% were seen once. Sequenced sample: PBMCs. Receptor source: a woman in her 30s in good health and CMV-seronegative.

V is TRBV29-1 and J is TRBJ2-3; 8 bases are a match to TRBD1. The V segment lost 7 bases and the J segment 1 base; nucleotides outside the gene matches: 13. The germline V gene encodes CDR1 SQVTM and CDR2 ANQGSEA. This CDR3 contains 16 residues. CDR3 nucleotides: TGCAGCGCCGTCACCGGGCGGACAGGGCGCACAGATACGCAGTATTTT. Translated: CSAVTGRTGRTDTQYF.

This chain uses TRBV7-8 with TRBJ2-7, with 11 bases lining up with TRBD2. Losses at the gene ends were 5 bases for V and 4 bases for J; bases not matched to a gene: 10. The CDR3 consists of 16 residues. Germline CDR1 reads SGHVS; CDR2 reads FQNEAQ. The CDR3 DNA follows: TGTGCCAGCAGCCGATATCCGGGACTAGCGGTTTACGAGCAGTACTTC. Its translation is CASSRYPGLAVYEQYF.

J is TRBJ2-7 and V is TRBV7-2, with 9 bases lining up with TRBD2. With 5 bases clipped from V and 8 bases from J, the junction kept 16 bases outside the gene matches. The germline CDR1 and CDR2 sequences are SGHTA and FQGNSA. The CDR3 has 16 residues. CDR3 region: CASSLSPLAGVSKQYF. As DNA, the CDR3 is TGTGCCAGCAGCCTTAGCCCTTTAGCGGGAGTTTCTAAGCAGTACTTC.

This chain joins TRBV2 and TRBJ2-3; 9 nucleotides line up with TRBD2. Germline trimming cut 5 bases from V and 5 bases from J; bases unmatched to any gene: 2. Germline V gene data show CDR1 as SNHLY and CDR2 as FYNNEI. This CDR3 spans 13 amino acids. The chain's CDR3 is CASSRTSVDTQYF. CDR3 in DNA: TGTGCCAGCAGTCGGACTAGCGTAGATACGCAGTATTTT.

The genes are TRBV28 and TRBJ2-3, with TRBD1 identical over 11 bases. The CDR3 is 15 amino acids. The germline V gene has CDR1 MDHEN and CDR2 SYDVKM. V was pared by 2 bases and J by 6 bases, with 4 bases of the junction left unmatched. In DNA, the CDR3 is TGTGCCAGCAGTTTAAGTGGGACAGGGGGTGATACGCAGTATTTT. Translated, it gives CASSLSGTGGDTQYF.

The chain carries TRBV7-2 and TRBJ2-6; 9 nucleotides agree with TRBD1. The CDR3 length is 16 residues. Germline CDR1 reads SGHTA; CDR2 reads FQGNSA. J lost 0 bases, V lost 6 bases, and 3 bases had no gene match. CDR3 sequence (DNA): TGTGCCAGCAGGGGACAGGGCAGCTCTGGGGCCAACGTCCTGACTTTC. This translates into CASRGQGSSGANVLTF. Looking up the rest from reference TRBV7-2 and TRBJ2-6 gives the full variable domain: GAGVSQSPSNKVTEKGKDVELRCDPISGHTALYWYRQSLGQGLEFLIYFQGNSAPDKSGLPSDRFSAERTGGSVSTLTIQRTQQEDSAVYLCASRGQGSSGANVLTFGAGSRLTVL.

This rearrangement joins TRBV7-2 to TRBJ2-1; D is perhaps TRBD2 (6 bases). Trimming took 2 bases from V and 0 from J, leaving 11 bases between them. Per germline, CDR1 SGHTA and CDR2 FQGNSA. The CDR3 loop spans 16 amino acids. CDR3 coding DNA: TGTGCCAGCAGCTTAAATGGGGGGAGCTCCTACAATGAGCAGTTCTTC. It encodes CASSLNGGSSYNEQFF.

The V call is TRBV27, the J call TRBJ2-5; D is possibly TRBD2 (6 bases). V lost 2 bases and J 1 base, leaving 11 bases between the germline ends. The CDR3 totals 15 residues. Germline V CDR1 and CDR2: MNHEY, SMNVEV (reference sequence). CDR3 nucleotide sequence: TGTGCCAGCAGTTTAGATGGGGGGTTCCAAGAGACCCAGTACTTC. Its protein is CASSLDGGFQETQYF.

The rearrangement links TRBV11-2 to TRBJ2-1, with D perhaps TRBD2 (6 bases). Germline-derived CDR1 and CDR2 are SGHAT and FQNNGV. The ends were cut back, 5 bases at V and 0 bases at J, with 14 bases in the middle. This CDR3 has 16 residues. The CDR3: CASSLARDSSYNEQFF. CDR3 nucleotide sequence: TGTGCCAGCAGCCTAGCGCGTGACAGCTCCTACAATGAGCAGTTCTTC.

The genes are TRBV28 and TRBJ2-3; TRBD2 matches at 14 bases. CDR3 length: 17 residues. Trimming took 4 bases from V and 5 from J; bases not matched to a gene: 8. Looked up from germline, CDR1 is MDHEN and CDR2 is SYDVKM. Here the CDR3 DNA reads TGTGCCAGCAGTTCCGGACTAGCGGGAGGTATTTTAGATACGCAGTATTTT. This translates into CASSSGLAGGILDTQYF.

CDR3 sequence (DNA): TGCAGCGGAGGGACAGCTAATGAAAAACTGTTTTTT. This codes for CSGGTANEKLFF. The rearrangement uses TRBV29-1 and TRBJ1-4; 7 nucleotides match TRBD1. Germline V gene data show CDR1 as SQVTM and CDR2 as ANQGSEA. The J segment lost 3 bases and the V segment lost 7 bases, leaving 2 bases of the junction unmatched. This CDR3 spans 12 amino acids.

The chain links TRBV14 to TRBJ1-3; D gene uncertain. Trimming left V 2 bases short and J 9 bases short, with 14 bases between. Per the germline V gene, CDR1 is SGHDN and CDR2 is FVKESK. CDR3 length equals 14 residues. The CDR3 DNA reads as TGTGCCAGCAGCCAACAGAATTCCAGAGGCACCATATATTTT. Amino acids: CASSQQNSRGTIYF.

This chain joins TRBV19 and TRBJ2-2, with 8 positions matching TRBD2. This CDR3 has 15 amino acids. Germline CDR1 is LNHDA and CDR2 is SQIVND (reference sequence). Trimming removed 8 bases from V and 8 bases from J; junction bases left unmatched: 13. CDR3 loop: CASSHPGRGEGELFF. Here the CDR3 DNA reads TGTGCCAGTTCTCACCCCGGGAGGGGAGAGGGGGAGCTGTTTTTT. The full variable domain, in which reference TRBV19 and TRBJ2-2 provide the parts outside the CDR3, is DGGITQSPKYLFRKEGQNVTLSCEQNLNHDAMYWYRQDPGQGLRLIYYSQIVNDFQKGDIAEGYSVSREKKESFPLTVTSAQKNPTAFYLCASSHPGRGEGELFFGEGSRLTVL.